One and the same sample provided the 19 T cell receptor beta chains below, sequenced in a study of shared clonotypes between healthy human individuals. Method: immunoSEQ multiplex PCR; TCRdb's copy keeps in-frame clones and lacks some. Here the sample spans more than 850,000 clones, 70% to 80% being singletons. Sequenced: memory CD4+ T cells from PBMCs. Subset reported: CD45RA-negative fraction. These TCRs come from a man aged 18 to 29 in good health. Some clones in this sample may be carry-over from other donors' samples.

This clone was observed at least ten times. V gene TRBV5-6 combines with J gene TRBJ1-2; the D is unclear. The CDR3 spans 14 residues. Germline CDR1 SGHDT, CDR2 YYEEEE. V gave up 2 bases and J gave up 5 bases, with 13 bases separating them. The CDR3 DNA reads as TGTGCCAGCAGCTTTTCCCCAAGAACGTATGGCTACACCTTC. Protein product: CASSFSPRTYGYTF.

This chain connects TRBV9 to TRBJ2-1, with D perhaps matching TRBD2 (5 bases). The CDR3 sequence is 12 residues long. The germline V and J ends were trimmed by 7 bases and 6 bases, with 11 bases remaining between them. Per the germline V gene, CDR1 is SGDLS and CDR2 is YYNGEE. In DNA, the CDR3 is TGTGCCAGCGGGCTAGCTGGCAATGAGCAGTTCTTC. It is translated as CASGLAGNEQFF. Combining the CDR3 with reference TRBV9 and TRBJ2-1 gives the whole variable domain DSGVTQTPKHLITATGQRVTLRCSPRSGDLSVYWYQQSLDQGLQFLIQYYNGEERAKGNILERFSAQQFPDLHSELNLSSLELGDSALYFCASGLAGNEQFFGPGTRLTVL.

CDR3 sequence reads: CASSYGGSEKLFF. In DNA, the CDR3 is TGTGCCAGCAGTTACGGCGGATCCGAGAAGCTGTTTTTT. This chain links TRBV6-5 with TRBJ2-2; unclear D gene. CDR1 MNHEY and CDR2 SVGAGI come from the germline V gene. Trimming cost V 2 bases and J 12 bases, with 13 bases left between them. This CDR3 has 13 residues.

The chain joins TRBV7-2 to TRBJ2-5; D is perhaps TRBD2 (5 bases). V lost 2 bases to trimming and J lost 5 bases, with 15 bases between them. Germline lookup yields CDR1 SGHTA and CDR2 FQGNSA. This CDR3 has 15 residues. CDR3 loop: CASSLNAVRGETQYF. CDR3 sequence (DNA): TGTGCCAGCAGCTTAAACGCGGTTAGAGGGGAGACCCAGTACTTC.

CDR3 in DNA: TGTGCCAGCAGGGGACTAGCGGGAAGCACCACGGATACGCAGTATTTT. Translation gives CASRGLAGSTTDTQYF. This chain links TRBV2 with TRBJ2-3; 13 bases are a match to TRBD2. The CDR3 is 16 residues long. V dropped 6 bases and J dropped 6; count of bases not matched to a gene: 9. In germline, CDR1 is SNHLY, CDR2 FYNNEI.

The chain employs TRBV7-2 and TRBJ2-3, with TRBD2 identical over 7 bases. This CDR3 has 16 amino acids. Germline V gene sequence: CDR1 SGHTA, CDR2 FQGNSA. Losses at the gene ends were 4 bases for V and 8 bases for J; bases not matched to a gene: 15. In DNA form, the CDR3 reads TGTGCCAGCAGCTACCGGGACTACCGGCTCCTAGGTACGCAGTATTTT. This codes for CASSYRDYRLLGTQYF.

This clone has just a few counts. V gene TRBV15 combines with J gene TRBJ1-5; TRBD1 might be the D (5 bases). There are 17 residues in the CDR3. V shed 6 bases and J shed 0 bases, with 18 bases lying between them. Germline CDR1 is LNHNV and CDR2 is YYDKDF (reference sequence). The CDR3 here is CATSPGPRDYSNQPQHF. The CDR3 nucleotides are TGTGCCACCAGTCCGGGACCACGGGACTATAGCAATCAGCCCCAGCATTTT.

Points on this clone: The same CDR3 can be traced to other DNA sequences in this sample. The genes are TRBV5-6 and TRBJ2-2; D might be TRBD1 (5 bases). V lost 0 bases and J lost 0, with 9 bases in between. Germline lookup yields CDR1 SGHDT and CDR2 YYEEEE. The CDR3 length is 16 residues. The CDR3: CASSLGPGTNTGELFF. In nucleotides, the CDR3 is TGTGCCAGCAGCTTGGGCCCAGGGACGAACACCGGGGAGCTGTTTTTT. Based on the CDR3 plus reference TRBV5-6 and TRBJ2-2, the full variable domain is DAGVTQSPTHLIKTRGQQVTLRCSPKSGHDTVSWYQQALGQGPQFIFQYYEEEERQRGNFPDRFSGHQFPNYSSELNVNALLLGDSALYLCASSLGPGTNTGELFFGEGSRLTVL.

CDR3 nucleotide sequence: TGCGCCAGCAGGGACCCCAGGAGCTCTGGGGCCAACGTCCTGACTTTC. It specifies CASRDPRSSGANVLTF. The chain has TRBV10-2 and TRBJ2-6; D not resolved. CDR3 size: 16 residues. Trimming took 6 bases from V and 0 from J, leaving 12 bases between them. CDR1 is WSHSY, CDR2 SAAADI, per germline.

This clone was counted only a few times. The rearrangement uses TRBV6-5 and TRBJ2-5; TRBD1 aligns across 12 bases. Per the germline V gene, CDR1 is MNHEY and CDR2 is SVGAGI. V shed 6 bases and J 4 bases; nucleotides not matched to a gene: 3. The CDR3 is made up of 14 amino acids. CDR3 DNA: TGTGCCAGCAGCCCGGGACAGGGGGCAGAGACCCAGTACTTC. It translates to CASSPGQGAETQYF.

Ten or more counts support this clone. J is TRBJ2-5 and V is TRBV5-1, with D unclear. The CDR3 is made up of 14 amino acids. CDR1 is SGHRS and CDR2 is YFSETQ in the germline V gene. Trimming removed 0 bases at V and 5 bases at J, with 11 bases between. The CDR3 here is CASSLGTLRETQYF. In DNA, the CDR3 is TGCGCCAGCAGCTTGGGGACCCTCAGGGAGACCCAGTACTTC. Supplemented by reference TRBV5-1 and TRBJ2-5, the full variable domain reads KAGVTQTPRYLIKTRGQQVTLSCSPISGHRSVSWYQQTPGQGLQFLFEYFSETQRNKGNFPGRFSGRQFSNSRSEMNVSTLELGDSALYLCASSLGTLRETQYFGPGTRLLVL.

For the CDR3, the DNA is TGTGCCTGGAGTGCCGGGGTAGGATCACCCCTCCACTTT. This encodes CAWSAGVGSPLHF. V gene TRBV30 combines with J gene TRBJ1-6; D ambiguous. Trimming took off 1 base at V and 10 bases at J, with 11 bases between the two ends. The CDR3 is 13 residues long. Germline V lookup: CDR1 GTSNPN, CDR2 SVGIG (reference sequence).

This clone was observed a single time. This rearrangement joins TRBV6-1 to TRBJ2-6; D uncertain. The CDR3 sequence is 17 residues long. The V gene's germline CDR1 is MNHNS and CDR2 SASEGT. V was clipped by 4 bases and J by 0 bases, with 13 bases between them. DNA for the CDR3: TGTGCCAGCAGTGGGATAGGCATTAGCTCTGGGGCCAACGTCCTGACTTTC. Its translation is CASSGIGISSGANVLTF.

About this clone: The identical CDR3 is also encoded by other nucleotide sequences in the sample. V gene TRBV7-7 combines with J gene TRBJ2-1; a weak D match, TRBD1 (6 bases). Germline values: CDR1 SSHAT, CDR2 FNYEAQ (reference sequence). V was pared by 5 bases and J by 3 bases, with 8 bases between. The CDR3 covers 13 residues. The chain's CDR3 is CASSPDSYNEQFF. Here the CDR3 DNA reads TGTGCCAGCAGCCCGGACAGCTACAATGAGCAGTTCTTC.

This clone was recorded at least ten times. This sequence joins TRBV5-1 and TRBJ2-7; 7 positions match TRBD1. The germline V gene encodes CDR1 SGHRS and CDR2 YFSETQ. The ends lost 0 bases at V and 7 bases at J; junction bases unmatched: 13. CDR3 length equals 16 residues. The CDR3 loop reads CASSLARNRGQGEQYF. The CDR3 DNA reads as TGCGCCAGCAGCTTGGCCCGAAACAGGGGACAAGGGGAGCAGTACTTC.

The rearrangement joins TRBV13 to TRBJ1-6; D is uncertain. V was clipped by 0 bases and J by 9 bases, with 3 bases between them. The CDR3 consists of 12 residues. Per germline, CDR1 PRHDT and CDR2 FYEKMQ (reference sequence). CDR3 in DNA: TGTGCCAGCAGCTTAGGGAGTTCACCCCTCCACTTT. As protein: CASSLGSSPLHF.

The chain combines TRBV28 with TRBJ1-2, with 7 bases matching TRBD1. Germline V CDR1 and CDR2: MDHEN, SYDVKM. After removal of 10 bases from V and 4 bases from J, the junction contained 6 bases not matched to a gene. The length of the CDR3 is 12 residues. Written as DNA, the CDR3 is TGTGCCACTTCGGACAGGATCTATGGCTACACCTTC. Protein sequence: CATSDRIYGYTF.

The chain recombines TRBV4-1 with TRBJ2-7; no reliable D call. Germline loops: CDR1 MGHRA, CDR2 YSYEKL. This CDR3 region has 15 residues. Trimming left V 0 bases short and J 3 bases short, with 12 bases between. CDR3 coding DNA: TGCGCCAGCAGCCAAGATGGTTCGACGGTCTACGAGCAGTACTTC. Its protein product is CASSQDGSTVYEQYF.

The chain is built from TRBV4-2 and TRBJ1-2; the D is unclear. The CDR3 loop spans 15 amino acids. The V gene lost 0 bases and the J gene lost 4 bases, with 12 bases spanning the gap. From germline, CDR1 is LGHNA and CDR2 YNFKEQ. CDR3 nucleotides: TGTGCCAGCAGCCAAGAGGAACACGTTCCCTATGGCTACACCTTC. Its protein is CASSQEEHVPYGYTF.